This T cell receptor (beta chain) emerged from a study of OX40 agonist ivuxolimab in advanced cancers. Looking at the study overall: Partial responses were recorded for three patients, including one with hepatocellular carcinoma and two with cutaneous melanoma. Regarding the study as a whole: Patients who responded partially at 0.1-3.0 mg/kg showed clonal expansion ranking among the lowest. CD8+ T cells showed, on average, more clonal expansion than CD4+ cells.

Here immunoSEQ multiplex PCR was the method, and the copy in TCRdb shows in-frame clones only, minus some. The sample lists tens of thousands of clones, less than 95% occurring once. Concerning this clone: No antigen is known for it.

This CDR3 spans 16 amino acids. The germline gives CDR1 SNHLY, CDR2 FYNNEI. With V trimmed by 5 bases and J by 2 bases, 8 bases remained unmatched. This sequence joins TRBV2 and TRBJ2-2; the match to TRBD2 covers 7 bases. The sequence was collected from an adult with an advanced solid tumor such as melanoma, head and neck, liver or kidney cancer. The sequenced sample was CD4+ or CD8+ T cells sorted from blood, obtained in a trial of the OX40 agonist ivuxolimab. The CDR3 here is CASSPRASGNTGELFF. The CDR3 DNA is TGTGCCAGCAGTCCTCGGGCTAGCGGTAACACCGGGGAGCTGTTTTTT.